This T cell receptor (beta chain) derives from a study of blood T cells in healthy people across ages. The authors ran a second PCR of 7 to 11 cycles using a sample-barcoded 5' primer and a J-beta primer mix. A template-switch adaptor that had 12 random nucleotides put a tag on each cDNA molecule. TCRdb recomputed calls from the 5' RACE reads with MiXCR, one row per CDR3 protein. The data contain around 1.7 million distinct CDR3 sequences, 28% of them singletons. Caucasian individuals from Russia who were healthy and aged about 6 to 95 acted as donors. The CDR3 has 18 residues. The V segment lost 3 bases and the J segment 0 bases; nucleotides outside the gene matches: 11. CDR1 and CDR2 (germline): LGHNT, FRNRAP.

This TCR came from a woman aged 25 to 39 in good health. The J gene is TRBJ2-4, the V gene TRBV12-5, with 7 bases aligning to TRBD1. Material for sequencing was blood. The CDR3 region is CASGFLPGQKIAKNIQYF. The CDR3, as DNA: TGTGCTAGTGGTTTCCTGCCGGGACAGAAAATAGCCAAAAACATTCAGTACTTC.